A selection of T cell receptor beta chains follows, all from one sample in a study of shared clonotypes between healthy human individuals. Sequencing was performed with immunoSEQ multiplex PCR; in TCRdb, only in-frame clones are kept and a portion is missing. The sample shows 2 million to 2.5 million clones, 80% to 95% of them seen only once. The material sequenced was naive CD4+ T cells from PBMCs. The source of these receptors is a young man in good health. Some clones in this sample may be carry-over from other donors' samples. The CDR3 runs from the conserved cysteine through the conserved F or W. D genes are given only for firm matches. Clone size is given for some rows only: seen once, a few or many times, or a class if the clone is expanded.

v_call: TRBV29-1; d_call: -; j_call: TRBJ2-5; clone_size: -; cdr3_nt: TGCAGCGTTGTCGTCCTGTTAGGCGAGACCCAGTACTTC; cdr3_aa: CSVVVLLGETQYF
v_call: TRBV10-1; d_call: -; j_call: TRBJ1-4; clone_size: few; cdr3_nt: TGCGCCAGCAGTGAGGGTGGCCCGAATGAAAAACTGTTTTTT; cdr3_aa: CASSEGGPNEKLFF
v_call: TRBV27; d_call: -; j_call: TRBJ2-7; clone_size: -; cdr3_nt: TGTGCCAGCAGCTACCTGATAACAGCCCCCTACGAGCAGTACTTC; cdr3_aa: CASSYLITAPYEQYF
v_call: TRBV4-3; d_call: TRBD2; j_call: TRBJ2-7; clone_size: -; cdr3_nt: TGCGCCAGCAGCGCGGTAGCGGGACTCTACGAGCAGTACTTC; cdr3_aa: CASSAVAGLYEQYF
v_call: TRBV9; d_call: TRBD2; j_call: TRBJ2-3; clone_size: -; cdr3_nt: TGTGCCAGCAGCGTAGGTGGGACTATTTCCCCCACAGATACGCAGTATTTT; cdr3_aa: CASSVGGTISPTDTQYF
v_call: TRBV14; d_call: TRBD1; j_call: TRBJ1-4; clone_size: once; cdr3_nt: TGTGCCAGCAGCCAAGTGGGGACAGCAACTAATGAAAAACTGTTTTTT; cdr3_aa: CASSQVGTATNEKLFF
v_call: TRBV2; d_call: -; j_call: TRBJ2-7; clone_size: -; cdr3_nt: TGTGCCAGCAGTGGGCCGACCAGCTCCTACGAGCAGTACTTC; cdr3_aa: CASSGPTSSYEQYF
v_call: TRBV5-1; d_call: -; j_call: TRBJ2-3; clone_size: -; cdr3_nt: TGCGCCAGCAGCTTGGAAGGGGCAGATACGCAGTATTTT; cdr3_aa: CASSLEGADTQYF
v_call: TRBV6-4; d_call: -; j_call: TRBJ2-1; clone_size: -; cdr3_nt: TGTGCCAGCAGCCGGGACACCCTAAGCCATGAGCAGTTCTTC; cdr3_aa: CASSRDTLSHEQFF
v_call: TRBV28; d_call: -; j_call: TRBJ1-6; clone_size: -; cdr3_nt: TGTGCCAGCATGACCGTGGGTTCCTATAATTCACCCCTCCACTTT; cdr3_aa: CASMTVGSYNSPLHF
v_call: TRBV5-6; d_call: TRBD1; j_call: TRBJ2-7; clone_size: -; cdr3_nt: TGTGCCAGCAGCTCAACCGCGGACAGGGAGTACGAGCAGTACTTC; cdr3_aa: CASSSTADREYEQYF
v_call: TRBV28; d_call: -; j_call: TRBJ2-3; clone_size: -; cdr3_nt: TGTGCCAGCAGCTCTCCAGGGTGGGCGAGGACAGATACGCAGTATTTT; cdr3_aa: CASSSPGWARTDTQYF
v_call: TRBV18; d_call: -; j_call: TRBJ1-3; clone_size: once; cdr3_nt: TGTGCCAGCCGTCCGGTACAGTCGGGAAACACCATATATTTT; cdr3_aa: CASRPVQSGNTIYF
v_call: TRBV27; d_call: TRBD1; j_call: TRBJ2-5; clone_size: -; cdr3_nt: TGTGCCAGCAGTCGACAGGGGGCAGCGGGGACCCAGTACTTC; cdr3_aa: CASSRQGAAGTQYF
v_call: TRBV7-3; d_call: -; j_call: TRBJ2-1; clone_size: -; cdr3_nt: TGTGCCAGCAGCTTAATGAGCGGGTACAATGAGCAGTTCTTC; cdr3_aa: CASSLMSGYNEQFF
v_call: TRBV6-1; d_call: -; j_call: TRBJ1-5; clone_size: -; cdr3_nt: TGTGCCAGCAGTGCACCGAGACCCAATCAGCCCCAGCATTTT; cdr3_aa: CASSAPRPNQPQHF
v_call: TRBV5-4; d_call: TRBD2; j_call: TRBJ2-7; clone_size: -; cdr3_nt: TGTGCCAGCAGCCCCTATAGCGGGGGCCTACACGAGCAGTACTTC; cdr3_aa: CASSPYSGGLHEQYF
v_call: TRBV2; d_call: -; j_call: TRBJ2-3; clone_size: -; cdr3_nt: TGTGCCAGCAGTGCGGGGCTTGGAGATACGCAGTATTTT; cdr3_aa: CASSAGLGDTQYF
v_call: TRBV6-5; d_call: -; j_call: TRBJ1-1; clone_size: few; cdr3_nt: TGTGCCAGTAGTCGGGGGGACACTGAAGCTTTCTTT; cdr3_aa: CASSRGDTEAFF
v_call: TRBV7-3; d_call: TRBD2; j_call: TRBJ2-5; clone_size: few; cdr3_nt: TGTGCCAGCAGCTTAAGCGGGGGAGCAGGGGAGACCCAGTACTTC; cdr3_aa: CASSLSGGAGETQYF
v_call: TRBV7-3; d_call: -; j_call: TRBJ2-5; clone_size: few; cdr3_nt: TGTGCCAGCAGCTTAACCCCGACAGACCAAGAGACCCAGTACTTC; cdr3_aa: CASSLTPTDQETQYF
v_call: TRBV5-6; d_call: TRBD1; j_call: TRBJ1-2; clone_size: once; cdr3_nt: TGTGCCAGCAGCGCCTTGGACAGGGAGAATGGCTACACCTTC; cdr3_aa: CASSALDRENGYTF
v_call: TRBV28; d_call: TRBD1; j_call: TRBJ1-4; clone_size: -; cdr3_nt: TGTGCCAGCAGCTCGGGACAGGTTAATGAAAAACTGTTTTTT; cdr3_aa: CASSSGQVNEKLFF
v_call: TRBV5-4; d_call: -; j_call: TRBJ2-1; clone_size: -; cdr3_nt: TGTGCCAGCAGCTTCGGGCTAGAATCCTACAATGAGCAGTTCTTC; cdr3_aa: CASSFGLESYNEQFF
v_call: TRBV7-2; d_call: -; j_call: TRBJ2-5; clone_size: -; cdr3_nt: TGTGCCAGCAGCTTAGGGCCCCATGGGGGGACCCAGTACTTC; cdr3_aa: CASSLGPHGGTQYF
v_call: TRBV7-3; d_call: -; j_call: TRBJ2-1; clone_size: -; cdr3_nt: TGTGCCAGCAGCTTAGCCCCAGGGAGGACGCAGTTCTTC; cdr3_aa: CASSLAPGRTQFF
v_call: TRBV5-1; d_call: -; j_call: TRBJ1-2; clone_size: -; cdr3_nt: TGCGCCAGCAGCCCCGAAGCGAACAACTATGGCTACACCTTC; cdr3_aa: CASSPEANNYGYTF
v_call: TRBV6-1; d_call: TRBD2; j_call: TRBJ2-7; clone_size: -; cdr3_nt: TGTGCCAGCAGTGGAAGGACTAGCGGCTCCTACGAGCAGTACTTC; cdr3_aa: CASSGRTSGSYEQYF
v_call: TRBV18; d_call: TRBD1; j_call: TRBJ1-5; clone_size: once; cdr3_nt: TGTGCCAGCTCACCAGCAGGGGGGAAGCAGCCCCAGCATTTT; cdr3_aa: CASSPAGGKQPQHF
v_call: TRBV10-3; d_call: TRBD2; j_call: TRBJ2-6; clone_size: -; cdr3_nt: TGTGCCATCAGTGAGGCCCCACTAGCGTACCTCTCTGGGGCCAACGTCCTGACTTTC; cdr3_aa: CAISEAPLAYLSGANVLTF
v_call: TRBV19; d_call: TRBD1; j_call: TRBJ2-2; clone_size: -; cdr3_nt: TGTGCCAGTCACAAACAGGGGCGAGGCACCGGGGAGCTGTTTTTT; cdr3_aa: CASHKQGRGTGELFF
v_call: TRBV28; d_call: -; j_call: TRBJ2-5; clone_size: -; cdr3_nt: TGTGCCAGCAGTACCCGGTCAGGGCGGGAGACCCAGTACTTC; cdr3_aa: CASSTRSGRETQYF
v_call: TRBV12-2; d_call: -; j_call: TRBJ2-7; clone_size: -; cdr3_nt: TGTGCAAGTCGCTCACCGGGACTTCGCTTC; cdr3_aa: CASRSPGLRF
v_call: TRBV30; d_call: TRBD2; j_call: TRBJ2-3; clone_size: -; cdr3_nt: TGTGCCTGGAGTGCGTGGACTAGCGGGAGGACAGATACGCAGTATTTT; cdr3_aa: CAWSAWTSGRTDTQYF
v_call: TRBV19; d_call: -; j_call: TRBJ2-5; clone_size: -; cdr3_nt: TGTGCCAGTAGTATACTCCAGGGGGGACCAGGGGCCCAGTACTTC; cdr3_aa: CASSILQGGPGAQYF
v_call: TRBV5-5; d_call: -; j_call: TRBJ2-1; clone_size: -; cdr3_nt: TGTGCCAGCAGCTTGGGGCTAGCTCAGTCCTACAATGAGCAGTTCTTC; cdr3_aa: CASSLGLAQSYNEQFF
v_call: TRBV11-2; d_call: -; j_call: TRBJ2-3; clone_size: -; cdr3_nt: TGTGCCAGCAGCTTAGGTCAAGATACGCAGTATTTT; cdr3_aa: CASSLGQDTQYF
v_call: TRBV5-1; d_call: TRBD2; j_call: TRBJ2-7; clone_size: once; cdr3_nt: TGCGCCAGCAGCTTGCCCACTAGCGGTTACGAGCAGTACTTC; cdr3_aa: CASSLPTSGYEQYF
v_call: TRBV4-1; d_call: TRBD1; j_call: TRBJ1-5; clone_size: -; cdr3_nt: TGCGCCAGCAGCCCGGGACAGGGGAAAACAAGCAATCAGCCCCAGCATTTT; cdr3_aa: CASSPGQGKTSNQPQHF
v_call: TRBV11-2; d_call: -; j_call: TRBJ2-1; clone_size: -; cdr3_nt: TGTGCCAGCAGCGAGGGAAGCTCCTACAATGAGCAGTTCTTC; cdr3_aa: CASSEGSSYNEQFF
v_call: TRBV30; d_call: -; j_call: TRBJ1-6; clone_size: -; cdr3_nt: TGTGCCTGGAGTGAGGGTTCACCCCTCCACTTT; cdr3_aa: CAWSEGSPLHF